This T cell receptor beta chain was profiled in a study of vaccination and CD4 T cells after COVID-19. Overall study context: Post-vaccine sampling followed dose two by a median 72 days (range 14 to 241).

The V gene's germline CDR1 is LNHDA and CDR2 SQIVND (reference sequence). J lost 2 bases, V lost 4 bases, and 10 bases had no gene match. CDR3 size: 17 residues. Sequencing of DNA taken from cultured CD4+ T cells relied on the Oncomine TCR Beta short-read assay. Someone extracted genomic DNA from cultured CD4+ T cells. TCRdb re-analysed the PCR reads in MiXCR, keeping a single row per CDR3 protein. The sample shows under 25,000 distinct CDR3 sequences, 67% of them seen only once. Noted treatment: approximately nine-day PBMC culture with coronavirus spike peptide pools or control peptides (ViraFEST assay). Concerning this clonotype: The antigen is not known.

The chain has TRBV19 and TRBJ2-4; TRBD2 agrees at 8 bases. The specimen was CD4+ T cells from blood, cultured in vitro. The TCR was taken from a human donor who had recovered from COVID-19. The chain's CDR3 is CASSTPGSGKTKNIQYF. The CDR3 DNA reads TGTGCCAGTAGTACCCCCGGTAGCGGGAAAACCAAAAACATTCAGTACTTC.